This entry lists 15 T cell receptor beta chains sequenced from one sample in a study of T cell responses to AZD1222 COVID-19 vaccine. Clones were read by immunoSEQ multiplex PCR, and TCRdb kept only the in-frame ones, dropping some. In the table there are about 120,000 clones, around 92% of which are singletons. Sample: peripheral blood, taken on day 0 of AZD1222 vaccination. The receptors shown here come from an adult in good health.

The chain combines TRBV11-2 with TRBJ2-7, with D perhaps assigned TRBD1 or TRBD2 (6 bases each). Germline CDR1 and CDR2: SGHAT and FQNNGV. V gave up 1 base and J gave up 2 bases, with 15 bases separating them. The CDR3 is 16 amino acids. CDR3 loop: CASSLGVWGAPYEQYF. Here the CDR3 DNA reads TGTGCCAGCAGCTTAGGGGTTTGGGGGGCCCCCTACGAGCAGTACTTC.

The chain carries TRBV10-3 and TRBJ2-7; TRBD1 agrees at 7 bases. Looked up from germline, CDR1 is ENHRY and CDR2 is SYGVKD. The CDR3 has 15 residues. The junction had 7 bases not matched to a gene; V was cut back by 2 bases and J by 3 bases. The CDR3 protein is CAISEPWTGGYEQYF. DNA of the CDR3: TGTGCCATCAGTGAGCCTTGGACAGGTGGCTACGAGCAGTACTTC.

The chain combines TRBV9 with TRBJ2-1; 14 nucleotides match TRBD2. V shed 3 bases and J 0 bases; nucleotides not matched to a gene: 11. The germline CDR1 and CDR2 sequences are SGDLS and YYNGEE. The CDR3 totals 20 residues. CDR3 DNA sequence: TGTGCCAGCAGCGCTCCGGGACTAGCGGGAGAGCCCCGCTCCTACAATGAGCAGTTCTTC. Residues: CASSAPGLAGEPRSYNEQFF.

V and J are TRBV5-5 and TRBJ2-7; 7 positions match TRBD2. The V segment lost 0 bases and the J segment 0 bases; nucleotides outside the gene matches: 6. This CDR3 comprises 16 residues. Germline CDR1 reads SGHKS; CDR2 reads YYEKEE (reference sequence). The CDR3 protein is CASSLAPAGTSYEQYF. For the CDR3, the DNA is TGTGCCAGCAGCTTGGCCCCAGCGGGAACCTCCTACGAGCAGTACTTC. Full variable domain (outside the CDR3, taken from reference TRBV5-5 and TRBJ2-7): DAGVTQSPTHLIKTRGQQVTLRCSPISGHKSVSWYQQVLGQGPQFIFQYYEKEERGRGNFPDRFSARQFPNYSSELNVNALLLGDSALYLCASSLAPAGTSYEQYFGPGTRLTVT.

The chain joins TRBV13 to TRBJ2-7; D unresolved. V lost 1 base, J lost 3 bases, and 13 bases lay in between. CDR1 is PRHDT and CDR2 is FYEKMQ in the germline V gene (reference sequence). The CDR3 is 15 amino acids. Written as DNA, the CDR3 is TGTGCCAGCAGCTTAGTGGGCAGCCCTAACTACGAGCAGTACTTC. Translation gives CASSLVGSPNYEQYF.

A single count supports this clone. The chain combines TRBV28 with TRBJ2-6; 9 bases match TRBD1. Trimming cost V 7 bases and J 4 bases; bases outside gene matches: 5. Germline V lookup: CDR1 MDHEN, CDR2 SYDVKM. The CDR3 is 15 amino acids. CDR3 nucleotides: TGTGCCAGCACCTTACAGGGGGCCGGGGCCAACGTCCTGACTTTC. Protein product: CASTLQGAGANVLTF.

The chain has TRBV6-5 and TRBJ1-1; 7 bases are a match to TRBD1. Germline assignment: CDR1 MNHEY and CDR2 SVGAGI. This CDR3 is built from 13 residues. The junction had 4 bases not matched to a gene; V was cut back by 6 bases and J by 3 bases. The CDR3 DNA follows: TGTGCCAGCAGCTTCACAGGGGACACTGAAGCTTTCTTT. Translated, it gives CASSFTGDTEAFF.

The J gene is TRBJ2-2, the V gene TRBV9, with a tentative D call TRBD1 (5 bases). The CDR3 is 14 residues long. Trimming pared 0 bases from V and 6 bases from J, leaving 9 bases between. Germline V gene lookup returns CDR1 SGDLS and CDR2 YYNGEE. The CDR3 DNA sequence: TGTGCCAGCAGCGTAGAGGGGAAGCCCGGGGAGCTGTTTTTT. Translation gives CASSVEGKPGELFF. The complete variable domain, with remaining parts taken from reference TRBV9 and TRBJ2-2, reads DSGVTQTPKHLITATGQRVTLRCSPRSGDLSVYWYQQSLDQGLQFLIQYYNGEERAKGNILERFSAQQFPDLHSELNLSSLELGDSALYFCASSVEGKPGELFFGEGSRLTVL.

This rearrangement joins TRBV6-5 to TRBJ2-3; D gene uncertain. Germline assignment: CDR1 MNHEY and CDR2 SVGAGI. CDR3 length equals 16 residues. Trimming removed 0 bases at V and 2 bases at J, with 12 bases between. CDR3 nucleotides: TGTGCCAGCAGTTACTCGAGTACTACCGCCACAGATACGCAGTATTTT. It translates to CASSYSSTTATDTQYF.

This clone has more than one count but fewer than ten. Germline is not matched at one junction end, which may reflect a read error. The rearrangement joins TRBV6-5 to TRBJ2-7; D perhaps matches TRBD2 (6 bases). Germline V gives CDR1 MNHEY, CDR2 SVGAGI. This CDR3 spans 11 amino acids. The CDR3 is CATGEWGEQYF. The DNA for the CDR3 is TGCGCCACGGGAGAATGGGGCGAGCAGTACTTC.

The rearrangement uses TRBV7-2 and TRBJ1-2; tentatively, D is TRBD1 (5 bases). Trimming removed 5 bases at V and 7 bases at J, with 17 bases between. CDR1 and CDR2 from the germline V gene are SGHTA and FQGNSA. This CDR3 contains 14 residues. Here the CDR3 reads CASSLGGVLGGYTF. The CDR3 DNA sequence: TGTGCCAGCAGCCTCGGGGGGGTCTTAGGTGGCTACACCTTC.

J is TRBJ2-7 and V is TRBV15; TRBD2 aligns across 11 bases. This CDR3 region has 16 residues. The germline V gene encodes CDR1 LNHNV and CDR2 YYDKDF (reference sequence). The V and J ends lost 2 bases and 3 bases, in that order; junction bases with no gene match: 6. Here the CDR3 reads CATSRSVTSGDYEQYF. CDR3 in DNA: TGTGCCACCAGCAGATCTGTGACTAGCGGGGACTACGAGCAGTACTTC.

CDR3 loop: CASNPDRVAYEQYF. In nucleotides, the CDR3 is TGCGCCAGCAACCCCGACAGGGTCGCCTACGAGCAGTACTTC. The chain combines TRBV5-1 with TRBJ2-7; TRBD1 matches 7 bases. V was clipped by 6 bases and J by 2 bases; unmatched bases: 8. This CDR3 contains 14 residues. Germline CDR1 is SGHRS and CDR2 is YFSETQ.

The chain combines TRBV30 with TRBJ2-7; possible D gene TRBD1, 6 bases. The V gene lost 3 bases and the J gene lost 7 bases, with 16 bases spanning the gap. The CDR3 sequence is 13 residues long. From germline, CDR1 is GTSNPN and CDR2 SVGIG (reference sequence). CDR3 protein: CAWRRKGVKEQYF. For the CDR3, the DNA is TGTGCCTGGAGACGAAAGGGGGTGAAGGAGCAGTACTTC.

The CDR3 sequence: CASSESGEAIQYF. The CDR3 nucleotides read TGCGCCAGCAGTGAGTCTGGTGAGGCCATTCAGTACTTC. The gene calls are TRBV10-1 and TRBJ2-4; D ambiguous. The ends were cut back, 0 bases at V and 9 bases at J, with 9 bases in the middle. This CDR3 is 13 amino acids long. Germline CDR1 WNHNN, CDR2 SYGVQD (reference sequence).